The rows below give T cell receptor beta chains drawn from one sample of a study of T cell repertoires in cytomegalovirus infection. One entry per CDR3 protein results from TCRdb running MiXCR on the reads. The sample holds around 130,000 distinct CDR3 sequences; more than 20% are singletons and the top ten take 30% to 35%. Their specific antigens are unknown. The sample was PBMCs, sequenced either directly or after in vitro stimulation (not recorded which). The receptors come from a human donor in good health (CMV status not recorded). Some clones in this sample may be carry-over from other donors' samples. Each CDR3 is given with its conserved first and last residue. Each record gives: CDR3 length, D gene, V gene, clone size, J gene, CDR3 DNA, CDR3 protein. The D gene is left open where the match is weak. Some rows mark clone size as missing; the rest say once, few, many or name a class of expanded clone.

len: 17; d_gene: TRBD2; v_gene: TRBV27; abundance: -; j_gene: TRBJ2-1; CDR3nt: TGTGCCAGCAGTCCAGGCGCTTTAGCGGGAGTGGGTAATGAGCAGTTCTTC; CDR3aa: CASSPGALAGVGNEQFF
len: 17; d_gene: TRBD1; v_gene: TRBV19; abundance: -; j_gene: TRBJ2-1; CDR3nt: TGTGCCAGTAGTACTCTTACCGGGACAGGGGACCGCATGGAGCAGTTCTTC; CDR3aa: CASSTLTGTGDRMEQFF
len: 14; d_gene: TRBD2; v_gene: TRBV7-3; abundance: many; j_gene: TRBJ2-1; CDR3nt: TGTGCCAGCAGCATGAATAGCGGGAGAAATGAGCAGTTCTTC; CDR3aa: CASSMNSGRNEQFF
len: 15; d_gene: TRBD1; v_gene: TRBV28; abundance: -; j_gene: TRBJ2-7; CDR3nt: TGTGCCAGCAGTCTACCGGACAGGGGTAACTACGAGCAGTACTTC; CDR3aa: CASSLPDRGNYEQYF
len: 14; d_gene: -; v_gene: TRBV7-2; abundance: many; j_gene: TRBJ1-1; CDR3nt: TGTGCCAGCAGCTTATTGCGGTCCAGCACTGAAGCTTTCTTT; CDR3aa: CASSLLRSSTEAFF
len: 17; d_gene: TRBD2; v_gene: TRBV7-2; abundance: many; j_gene: TRBJ2-1; CDR3nt: TGTGCCAGCAGCCCGAGGACTAGCGGGATCCTCTACAATGAGCAGTTCTTC; CDR3aa: CASSPRTSGILYNEQFF
len: 15; d_gene: -; v_gene: TRBV6-2/TRBV6-3; abundance: few; j_gene: TRBJ1-1; CDR3nt: TGTGCCAGCAGTTTGGTCAGCAACATGAACACTGAAGCTTTCTTT; CDR3aa: CASSLVSNMNTEAFF
len: 15; d_gene: TRBD1; v_gene: TRBV12-3/TRBV12-4; abundance: few; j_gene: TRBJ2-1; CDR3nt: TGTGCCAGCAGTTTAGGGACAGGGTATAGGAATGAGCAGTTCTTC; CDR3aa: CASSLGTGYRNEQFF
len: 18; d_gene: TRBD2; v_gene: TRBV4-3; abundance: once; j_gene: TRBJ2-1; CDR3nt: TGCGCCAGCAGCCAAGATTTGAGCGGGAGCGGGGCCTACAATGAGCAGTTCTTC; CDR3aa: CASSQDLSGSGAYNEQFF
len: 13; d_gene: -; v_gene: TRBV6-2/TRBV6-3; abundance: few; j_gene: TRBJ1-1; CDR3nt: TGTGCCAGCAGGTATCAGGGAGGAGCTGAAGCTTTCTTT; CDR3aa: CASRYQGGAEAFF
len: 18; d_gene: TRBD1; v_gene: TRBV7-8; abundance: -; j_gene: TRBJ2-2; CDR3nt: TGTGCCAGCGTCGGCCCAGAGGCGACAGGGGCTCACACCGGGGAGCTGTTTTTT; CDR3aa: CASVGPEATGAHTGELFF
len: 14; d_gene: -; v_gene: TRBV19; abundance: -; j_gene: TRBJ1-3; CDR3nt: TGTGCCAGTAGCGACAGGACGATTGGAAACACCATATATTTT; CDR3aa: CASSDRTIGNTIYF
len: 16; d_gene: TRBD1; v_gene: TRBV5-1; abundance: few; j_gene: TRBJ1-4; CDR3nt: TGCGCCAGCAGCGTGGGACAGGGGGCAACTAATGAAAAACTGTTTTTT; CDR3aa: CASSVGQGATNEKLFF
len: 15; d_gene: -; v_gene: TRBV7-8; abundance: -; j_gene: TRBJ1-2; CDR3nt: TGTGCCAGCAGCTCGCGTTCGGGGCTGGGATATGGCTACACCTTC; CDR3aa: CASSSRSGLGYGYTF
len: 12; d_gene: -; v_gene: TRBV19; abundance: few; j_gene: TRBJ2-7; CDR3nt: TGTGCCAGTACCGCGGCCTCGCACGAGCAGTACTTC; CDR3aa: CASTAASHEQYF
len: 13; d_gene: -; v_gene: TRBV18; abundance: many; j_gene: TRBJ1-1; CDR3nt: TGTGCCAGCTCCCTCGAGGTGAACACTGAAGCTTTCTTT; CDR3aa: CASSLEVNTEAFF
len: 17; d_gene: TRBD1; v_gene: TRBV19; abundance: few; j_gene: TRBJ1-3; CDR3nt: TGTGCCAGTCGGGGACAGACAAACAAGCACTCTGGAAACACCATATATTTT; CDR3aa: CASRGQTNKHSGNTIYF
len: 15; d_gene: TRBD2; v_gene: TRBV20-1; abundance: -; j_gene: TRBJ2-2; CDR3nt: TGCAGTGCTAGGAGGCTAGCGGGAGGCACCGGGGAGCTGTTTTTT; CDR3aa: CSARRLAGGTGELFF
len: 14; d_gene: TRBD1; v_gene: TRBV7-2; abundance: -; j_gene: TRBJ1-2; CDR3nt: TGTGCCAGCAGCTCGGGACAGCCGGTCGATAGCTACACCTTC; CDR3aa: CASSSGQPVDSYTF
len: 17; d_gene: -; v_gene: TRBV7-2; abundance: many; j_gene: TRBJ2-3; CDR3nt: TGTGCCAGCAGCAGAGACCGCGCGGGGCCAGGCACAGATACGCAGTATTTT; CDR3aa: CASSRDRAGPGTDTQYF
len: 12; d_gene: -; v_gene: TRBV12-3/TRBV12-4; abundance: -; j_gene: TRBJ1-2; CDR3nt: TGTGCCAGCAGTGGGATCAACTATGGCTACACCTTC; CDR3aa: CASSGINYGYTF
len: 14; d_gene: -; v_gene: TRBV7-8; abundance: many; j_gene: TRBJ2-2; CDR3nt: TGTGCCAGCAGCTCTTTAGCGACCACCGGGGAGCTGTTTTTT; CDR3aa: CASSSLATTGELFF
len: 17; d_gene: -; v_gene: TRBV4-3; abundance: few; j_gene: TRBJ2-1; CDR3nt: TGCGCCAGCAGCCAAGATAATTGGTATAGGTGGGGGAATGAGCAGTTCTTC; CDR3aa: CASSQDNWYRWGNEQFF
len: 13; d_gene: -; v_gene: TRBV7-2; abundance: few; j_gene: TRBJ2-2; CDR3nt: TGTGCCAGCAGCTTGGACGTTAACGGGGAGCTGTTTTTT; CDR3aa: CASSLDVNGELFF
len: 17; d_gene: TRBD2; v_gene: TRBV6-5; abundance: -; j_gene: TRBJ2-3; CDR3nt: TGTGCCAGCAGTTACGGACTAGCGGGCCAGTTAGGAGATACGCAGTATTTT; CDR3aa: CASSYGLAGQLGDTQYF
len: 15; d_gene: -; v_gene: TRBV12-3/TRBV12-4; abundance: -; j_gene: TRBJ2-3; CDR3nt: TGTGCCAGCGGCCTTTGGTGGGCTAGCACAGATACGCAGTATTTT; CDR3aa: CASGLWWASTDTQYF
len: 14; d_gene: -; v_gene: TRBV9; abundance: -; j_gene: TRBJ2-3; CDR3nt: TGTGCCAGCAGCGAGCTCGGACTCACAGATACGCAGTATTTT; CDR3aa: CASSELGLTDTQYF
len: 15; d_gene: -; v_gene: TRBV9; abundance: -; j_gene: TRBJ2-1; CDR3nt: TGTGCCAGCAAATTAGGCATCTCCCAATACAATGAGCAGTTCTTC; CDR3aa: CASKLGISQYNEQFF
len: 14; d_gene: -; v_gene: TRBV7-2; abundance: many; j_gene: TRBJ2-5; CDR3nt: TGTGCCAGCAGCCCCAGAACAGGGACGGAGACCCAGTACTTC; CDR3aa: CASSPRTGTETQYF
len: 14; d_gene: -; v_gene: TRBV28; abundance: -; j_gene: TRBJ1-1; CDR3nt: TGTGCCAGCAGGATCAAGACGGAATACACTGAAGCTTTCTTT; CDR3aa: CASRIKTEYTEAFF
len: 17; d_gene: TRBD1; v_gene: TRBV7-6; abundance: few; j_gene: TRBJ2-1; CDR3nt: TGTGCCAGCAGCTTTACCTCCGGGACAGGGGTCACGAATGAGCAGTTCTTC; CDR3aa: CASSFTSGTGVTNEQFF
len: 15; d_gene: TRBD2; v_gene: TRBV12-3/TRBV12-4; abundance: many; j_gene: TRBJ2-5; CDR3nt: TGTGCCAGCAGTTCCCGACTAGCGCCACAAGAGACCCAGTACTTC; CDR3aa: CASSSRLAPQETQYF
len: 16; d_gene: TRBD1; v_gene: TRBV14; abundance: -; j_gene: TRBJ1-2; CDR3nt: TGTGCCAGCAGCCACGTGGACAGGGGAGCGAACTATGGCTACACCTTC; CDR3aa: CASSHVDRGANYGYTF
len: 16; d_gene: -; v_gene: TRBV11-2; abundance: -; j_gene: TRBJ2-6; CDR3nt: TGTGCCAGCACCCTCCAAGGATACTCTGGGGCCAACGTCCTGACTTTC; CDR3aa: CASTLQGYSGANVLTF
len: 15; d_gene: -; v_gene: TRBV11-2; abundance: few; j_gene: TRBJ2-3; CDR3nt: TGTGCCAGCAGCTTTGGGGACTTCGATTCTGATACGCAGTATTTT; CDR3aa: CASSFGDFDSDTQYF
len: 15; d_gene: TRBD2; v_gene: TRBV28; abundance: few; j_gene: TRBJ2-3; CDR3nt: TGTGCCAGCAGTTTCTCTAGCGGGACGACAGATACGCAGTATTTT; CDR3aa: CASSFSSGTTDTQYF
len: 15; d_gene: -; v_gene: TRBV7-3; abundance: many; j_gene: TRBJ2-3; CDR3nt: TGTGCCAGCAGCTTAGGCGGGGCGACCACAGATACGCAGTATTTT; CDR3aa: CASSLGGATTDTQYF
len: 14; d_gene: -; v_gene: TRBV7-2; abundance: -; j_gene: TRBJ2-3; CDR3nt: TGTGCCAGCAGCACCCACGGTGGTACAGATACGCAGTATTTT; CDR3aa: CASSTHGGTDTQYF
len: 20; d_gene: TRBD2; v_gene: TRBV7-4; abundance: many; j_gene: TRBJ2-3; CDR3nt: TGTGCCAGCAGCTTAGATGCGGGACCGTTCTGCGGGAGGGCCGCAGATACGCAGTATTTT; CDR3aa: CASSLDAGPFCGRAADTQYF
len: 15; d_gene: -; v_gene: TRBV7-9; abundance: -; j_gene: TRBJ2-7; CDR3nt: TGTGCCAGCAGCCGAGGGGCACCACTCTCCTACGAGCAGTACTTC; CDR3aa: CASSRGAPLSYEQYF
len: 13; d_gene: -; v_gene: TRBV20-1; abundance: many; j_gene: TRBJ1-1; CDR3nt: TGCAGTGCTAGAGGAAAAGAAAACACTGAAGCTTTCTTT; CDR3aa: CSARGKENTEAFF
len: 13; d_gene: -; v_gene: TRBV7-2; abundance: few; j_gene: TRBJ2-7; CDR3nt: TGTGCCAGCAGTCTAAGCCCAGGCAACGAGCAGTACTTC; CDR3aa: CASSLSPGNEQYF
len: 13; d_gene: -; v_gene: TRBV20-1; abundance: -; j_gene: TRBJ2-7; CDR3nt: TGCAGTGCTAGAGATGCTAGCATCTACGAGCAGTACTTC; CDR3aa: CSARDASIYEQYF
len: 12; d_gene: -; v_gene: TRBV7-4; abundance: -; j_gene: TRBJ1-1; CDR3nt: TGTGCCAGCGGCCCACGGAACACTGAAGCTTTCTTT; CDR3aa: CASGPRNTEAFF
len: 15; d_gene: -; v_gene: TRBV10-2; abundance: many; j_gene: TRBJ2-5; CDR3nt: TGCGCCAGCCTTTCGCCAGGACGAGGGCAAGAGACCCAGTACTTC; CDR3aa: CASLSPGRGQETQYF